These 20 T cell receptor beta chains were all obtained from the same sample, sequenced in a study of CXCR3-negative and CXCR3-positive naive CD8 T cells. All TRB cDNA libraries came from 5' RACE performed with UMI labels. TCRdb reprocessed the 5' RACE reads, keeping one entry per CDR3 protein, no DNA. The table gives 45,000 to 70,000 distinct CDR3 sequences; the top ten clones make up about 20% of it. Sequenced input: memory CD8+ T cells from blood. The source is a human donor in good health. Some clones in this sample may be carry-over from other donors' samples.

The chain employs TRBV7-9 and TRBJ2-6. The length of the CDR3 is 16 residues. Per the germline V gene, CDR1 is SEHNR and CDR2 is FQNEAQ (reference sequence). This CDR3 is CASRKKQGSGANVLTF.

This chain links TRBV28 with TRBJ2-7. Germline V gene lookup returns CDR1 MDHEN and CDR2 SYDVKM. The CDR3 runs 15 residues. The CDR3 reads CASSSLTQISYEQYF. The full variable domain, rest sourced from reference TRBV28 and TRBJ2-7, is DVKVTQSSRYLVKRTGEKVFLECVQDMDHENMFWYRQDPGLGLRLIYFSYDVKMKEKGDIPEGYSVSREKKERFSLILESASTNQTSMYLCASSSLTQISYEQYFGPGTRLTVT.

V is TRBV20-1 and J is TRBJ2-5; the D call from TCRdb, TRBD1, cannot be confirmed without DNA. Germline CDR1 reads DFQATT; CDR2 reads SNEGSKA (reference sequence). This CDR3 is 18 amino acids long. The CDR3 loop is CSARLGGAHGGPQETQYF.

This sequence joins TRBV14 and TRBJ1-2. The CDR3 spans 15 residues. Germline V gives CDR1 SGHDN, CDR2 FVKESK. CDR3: CASSQDRGGSYGYTF.

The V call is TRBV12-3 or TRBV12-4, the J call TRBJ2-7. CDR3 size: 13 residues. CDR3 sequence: CASSFVMTYEQYF.

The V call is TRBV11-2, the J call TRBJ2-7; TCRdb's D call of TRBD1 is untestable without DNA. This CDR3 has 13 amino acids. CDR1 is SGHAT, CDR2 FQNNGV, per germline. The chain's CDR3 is CASSLTGLAEQYF.

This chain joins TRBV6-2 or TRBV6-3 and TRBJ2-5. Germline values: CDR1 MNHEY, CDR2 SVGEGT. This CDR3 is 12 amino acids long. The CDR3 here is CASSYYQETQYF.

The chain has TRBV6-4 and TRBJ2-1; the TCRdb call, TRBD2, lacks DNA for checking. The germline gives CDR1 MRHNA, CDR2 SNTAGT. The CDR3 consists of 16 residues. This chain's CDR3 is CASSAQDSSYFNEQFF.

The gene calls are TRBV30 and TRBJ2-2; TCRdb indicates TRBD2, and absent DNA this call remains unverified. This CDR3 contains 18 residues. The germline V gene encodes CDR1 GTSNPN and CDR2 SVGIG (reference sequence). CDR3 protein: CAWSDPVRAWANTGELFF.

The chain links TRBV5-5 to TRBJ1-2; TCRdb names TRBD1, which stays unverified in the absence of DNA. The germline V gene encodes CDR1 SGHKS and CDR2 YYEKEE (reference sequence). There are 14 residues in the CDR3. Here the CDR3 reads CASSLEDRGDGYTF. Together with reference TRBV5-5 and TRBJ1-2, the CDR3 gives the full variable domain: DAGVTQSPTHLIKTRGQQVTLRCSPISGHKSVSWYQQVLGQGPQFIFQYYEKEERGRGNFPDRFSARQFPNYSSELNVNALLLGDSALYLCASSLEDRGDGYTFGSGTRLTVV.

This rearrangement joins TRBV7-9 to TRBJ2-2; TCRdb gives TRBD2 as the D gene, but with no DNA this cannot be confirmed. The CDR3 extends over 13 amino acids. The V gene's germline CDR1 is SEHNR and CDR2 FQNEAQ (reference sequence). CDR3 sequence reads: CASSSDFTGELYF.

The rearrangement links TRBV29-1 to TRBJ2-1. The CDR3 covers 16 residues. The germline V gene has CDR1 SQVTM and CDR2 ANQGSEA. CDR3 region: CSVVSVDLSSYNEQFF.

The CDR3 sequence: CASSLQGAGTEAFF. The J gene is TRBJ1-1, the V gene TRBV11-2; TCRdb's D gene call, TRBD1, goes unchecked for lack of DNA. Germline lookup yields CDR1 SGHAT and CDR2 FQNNGV. The CDR3 spans 14 residues.

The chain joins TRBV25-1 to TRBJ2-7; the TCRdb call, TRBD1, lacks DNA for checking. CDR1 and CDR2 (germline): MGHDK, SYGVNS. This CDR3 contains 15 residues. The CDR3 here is CASSELGTRRPEQYF.

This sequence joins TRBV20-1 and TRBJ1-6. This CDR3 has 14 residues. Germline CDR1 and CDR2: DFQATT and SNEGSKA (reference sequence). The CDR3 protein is CSARVSKLGSPLHF.

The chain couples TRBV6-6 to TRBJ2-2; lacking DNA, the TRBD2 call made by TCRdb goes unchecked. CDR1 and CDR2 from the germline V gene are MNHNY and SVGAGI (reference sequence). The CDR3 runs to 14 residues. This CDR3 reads CASTLTTYTGELFF.

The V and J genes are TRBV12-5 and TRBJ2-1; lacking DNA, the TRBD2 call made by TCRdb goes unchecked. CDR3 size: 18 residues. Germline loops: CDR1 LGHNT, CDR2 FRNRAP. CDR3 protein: CASGTGASGRSSYNEQFF.

CDR3 sequence reads: CASALDIEYYEQYF. This sequence joins TRBV7-9 and TRBJ2-7; there is no DNA to check the TCRdb D call of TRBD2. Germline V gene data show CDR1 as SEHNR and CDR2 as FQNEAQ (reference sequence). The CDR3 is made up of 14 amino acids.

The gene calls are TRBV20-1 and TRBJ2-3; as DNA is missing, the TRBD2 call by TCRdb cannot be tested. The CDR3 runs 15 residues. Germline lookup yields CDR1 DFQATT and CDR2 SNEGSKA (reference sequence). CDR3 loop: CSANLAGGATDTQYF.

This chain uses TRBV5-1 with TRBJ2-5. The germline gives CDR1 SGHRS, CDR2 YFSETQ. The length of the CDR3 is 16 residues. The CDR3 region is CASSLANPGYMETQYF. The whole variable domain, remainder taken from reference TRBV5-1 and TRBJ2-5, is KAGVTQTPRYLIKTRGQQVTLSCSPISGHRSVSWYQQTPGQGLQFLFEYFSETQRNKGNFPGRFSGRQFSNSRSEMNVSTLELGDSALYLCASSLANPGYMETQYFGPGTRLLVL.